The clone carrying this TCR beta chain turned up a few times. The sample belongs to a study of blood T cell repertoires in COVID-19. For the study at large: Whether acute or convalescent, the COVID-19 samples came from the United States, Italy and Spain.

The authors' processing: Amplification with reference gene primers provided the estimates of nucleated cell counts. TCRdb keeps only in-frame clones here, not all; method: immunoSEQ multiplex PCR. That table is the source of V, J and clone size, and D and trimming were worked out from the DNA. The sample carries around 340,000 clones, 86% recorded once. Trimming took off 0 bases at V and 4 bases at J, with 8 bases between the two ends. The CDR3 runs to 13 residues. CDR1 and CDR2 from the germline V gene are SGHRS and YFSETQ. Patients from Seattle were sampled longitudinally, starting during active infection.

This TCR derives from a woman aged 60-70 years with COVID-19, enrolled during active disease. The chain uses TRBV5-1 and TRBJ2-7; TRBD1 might be the D (6 bases). The material sequenced was peripheral blood. CDR3 residues: CASSLGQEYEQYF. CDR3 nucleotide sequence: TGCGCCAGCAGCTTGGGACAGGAGTACGAGCAGTACTTC.